This is a list of T cell receptor beta chains from one sample in a study of cytomegalovirus exposure and HLA in healthy donors. Sequencing used immunoSEQ multiplex PCR; TCRdb keeps in-frame clones, though not all of them. Of about 110,000 clones detected, less than 75% appear once; the ten largest clones hold around 4%. Sequenced: PBMCs. These receptors were collected from a woman between 35 and 50 years old in good health and CMV-seronegative. CDR3s include the opening cysteine and the closing phenylalanine or tryptophan. D genes are given only for firm matches. Expanded clones get a size class; other rows say once, few or many, or leave the size out.

DNA | CDR3 | J | size | D | V
TGTGCCAGCAGCAGACTAGCGGAGAGGAGGGCTGGCGAGCAGTACTTC | CASSRLAERRAGEQYF | TRBJ2-7 | - | TRBD2 | TRBV7-8
TGTGCCAGCAGTGCCGGGACAGGGCCGAGCGAACTGTTTTTT | CASSAGTGPSELFF | TRBJ1-4 | - | TRBD1 | TRBV2
TGTGCCAGCGGTAGGGACAGAGTATACGAGCAGTACTTC | CASGRDRVYEQYF | TRBJ2-7 | - | TRBD1 | TRBV28
TGCGCCAGCAGTGAGGCAGGAGGGTCCTACAATGAGCAGTTCTTC | CASSEAGGSYNEQFF | TRBJ2-1 | - | - | TRBV10-1
TGTGCCAGCAGGGGCGAGTCCGAAGCTTTCTTT | CASRGESEAFF | TRBJ1-1 | - | - | TRBV6-1
TGTGCCAGCAGTTTTTCGGGGGGCAATAGCTACACCTTC | CASSFSGGNSYTF | TRBJ1-2 | - | - | TRBV27
TGTGCCAGCAGCCCCTTACTTAATCAGCCCCAGCATTTT | CASSPLLNQPQHF | TRBJ1-5 | - | - | TRBV6-6
TGTGCCAGCAGTCGTAGGGCAGGGGTTGACGAGCAGTACTTC | CASSRRAGVDEQYF | TRBJ2-7 | few | - | TRBV6-6
TGTGCCAGCAGCCCCGTCGTACAGGCAGATACGCAGTATTTT | CASSPVVQADTQYF | TRBJ2-3 | - | - | TRBV7-6
TGCAGCGTACTAGCGGGAGGTGGGGCCAACGTCCTGACTTTC | CSVLAGGGANVLTF | TRBJ2-6 | - | TRBD2 | TRBV29-1
TGTGCCAGCAGTCCCCCCACTCGGGCGGGAGGGCAGGACTTC | CASSPPTRAGGQDF | TRBJ2-5 | - | TRBD2 | TRBV28
TGTGCCAGCAGCCCTCAACTGGCGGTCAGCTCCTATAATTCACCCCTCCACTTT | CASSPQLAVSSYNSPLHF | TRBJ1-6 | - | - | TRBV4-2
TGTGCCAGCAGCTTAGTTTCCGGGGGGGGTACAGATACGCAGTATTTT | CASSLVSGGGTDTQYF | TRBJ2-3 | few | TRBD2 | TRBV7-2
TGTGCCAGCAGCGCCTATGACAGCAACTCTGGAAACACCATATATTTT | CASSAYDSNSGNTIYF | TRBJ1-3 | - | - | TRBV9
TGTGCCAGCAGTTACTTCGCGCGACAGGGGGCTTCCGAGCAGTACTTC | CASSYFARQGASEQYF | TRBJ2-7 | - | TRBD1 | TRBV6-5
TGTGCCAGCAGCCGCCCGCGGGGGGGGGCGAGGGGTGAGCAGTTCTTC | CASSRPRGGARGEQFF | TRBJ2-1 | - | TRBD2 | TRBV7-2
TGCAGCGTTGAAGGGGACAGGGGGACCGGGGAGCTGTTTTTT | CSVEGDRGTGELFF | TRBJ2-2 | - | TRBD1 | TRBV29-1
TGTGCCAGCTCCCTGACCGGGACAGGGGAGGCCACTGAAGCTTTCTTT | CASSLTGTGEATEAFF | TRBJ1-1 | few | TRBD1 | TRBV18
TGTGCCAGCAGTTATGGGACAGGGGATTACGAGCAGTACTTC | CASSYGTGDYEQYF | TRBJ2-7 | - | TRBD1 | TRBV6-6
TGTGCCAGCAGCCTACGCGGAGGGGGCGGCACAGATACGCAGTATTTT | CASSLRGGGGTDTQYF | TRBJ2-3 | - | - | TRBV5-6
TGTGCCAGCAGTTATACGGACACTGAAGCTTTCTTT | CASSYTDTEAFF | TRBJ1-1 | - | - | TRBV6-6
TGTGCCAGCAGCTCCAGAAACCAGCCCCAGCATTTT | CASSSRNQPQHF | TRBJ1-5 | - | - | TRBV11-2